This T cell receptor beta chain comes out of a study of sequential checkpoint blockade in melanoma. The germline gives CDR1 MDHEN, CDR2 SYDVKM. The CDR3 has 13 amino acids. This sample's treatment: randomized to nivolumab then ipilimumab (arm A) or the reverse (arm B). Sorted cells were live CD3+CD8+, lacking CD19 and CD56, from PBMCs. Assay: immunoSEQ multiplex PCR; the TCRdb copy retains only in-frame clones and omits some. The sample consists of 34,000 or so clones, more than 70% of them appearing once. The chain joins TRBV28 to TRBJ2-5, with 8 bases aligning to TRBD1. The assigned J gene may be wrong: the sequence end matches TRBJ2-7 better. The clonotype was recovered from a human donor with melanoma. The sample in question was CD8+ T cells sorted from blood (inferred from file names), obtained from a patient given nivolumab and ipilimumab in sequence. The CDR3 DNA follows: TGTGCCACCTCGGACAGGGCTTCCTACGAGCAGTACTTC. It is translated as CATSDRASYEQYF.